Shown below are 9 T cell receptor beta chains from a single sample sequenced in a study of blood T cell repertoires in COVID-19. TCRdb's copy holds only in-frame clones and misses some; the assay was immunoSEQ multiplex PCR. This table holds fewer than 500,000 clones, approximately 90% found once. Sequenced material: peripheral blood. These receptors were collected from a man aged 18 to 30 with COVID-19, enrolled during active disease.

V is TRBV21-1 and J is TRBJ1-2. TRBV21-1 is designated a pseudogene. The CDR3 covers 13 residues. Written as DNA, the CDR3 is TGTGCCAGCAGCAAAGCGCAAGGAGAAGGCTACACCTTC. Protein: CASSKAQGEGYTF.

This chain links TRBV27 with TRBJ1-2, with 11 bases fitting TRBD1. The CDR3 length is 16 residues. The J segment lost 0 bases and the V segment lost 4 bases, leaving 4 bases of the junction unmatched. The germline gives CDR1 MNHEY, CDR2 SMNVEV (reference sequence). The DNA of the CDR3 is TGTGCCAGCAGTTCAGGGACAGGGGGACCTAACTATGGCTACACCTTC. Protein sequence: CASSSGTGGPNYGYTF.

This rearrangement joins TRBV5-4 to TRBJ2-5, with D perhaps matching TRBD2 (5 bases). V was trimmed by 4 bases and J by 10 bases, leaving 17 bases between them. Germline V lookup: CDR1 SGHNT, CDR2 YYREEE (reference sequence). The CDR3 spans 13 residues. The CDR3 DNA follows: TGTGCCAGCAGCCCCGGAGGCTCCAGAGACCAGTACTTC. This sequence encodes CASSPGGSRDQYF.

The chain is built from TRBV7-8 and TRBJ2-7; D is possibly TRBD2 (5 bases). Deletions cut 3 bases from V and 0 bases from J, with 9 bases between. The CDR3 is 14 residues long. The germline V gene encodes CDR1 SGHVS and CDR2 FQNEAQ. The chain's CDR3 is CASSFEDSSYEQYF. Written as DNA, the CDR3 is TGTGCCAGCAGCTTTGAGGACTCCTCCTACGAGCAGTACTTC.

The V gene is TRBV11-2, the J gene TRBJ2-3, with a weak D call TRBD2 (6 bases). Germline V gives CDR1 SGHAT, CDR2 FQNNGV. Trimming removed 4 bases from V and 7 bases from J, with 15 bases in between. The CDR3 contains 14 residues. CDR3 protein: CASSWGGAGNTQYF. The CDR3 nucleotides are TGTGCCAGCAGCTGGGGCGGGGCCGGGAATACGCAGTATTTT.

This clone was detected only a few times. The chain uses TRBV15 and TRBJ1-6; possible D gene TRBD1, 5 bases. CDR1 is LNHNV and CDR2 is YYDKDF in the germline V gene (reference sequence). The CDR3 has 15 amino acids. Trimming stripped 3 bases from V and 7 bases from J, with 13 bases between. CDR3: CATSRTGTGNSPLHF. In DNA form, the CDR3 reads TGTGCCACCAGCAGGACCGGGACTGGCAATTCACCCCTCCACTTT.

The V and J genes are TRBV6-6 and TRBJ1-5; 10 nucleotides match TRBD1. The CDR3 extends over 18 amino acids. Germline lookup yields CDR1 MNHNY and CDR2 SVGAGI (reference sequence). V lost 6 bases and J lost 2; bases outside the gene matches: 13. The CDR3 spells CASSRRDRGSKGNQPQHF. CDR3 coding DNA: TGTGCCAGCAGCCGACGGGACAGGGGTTCTAAGGGCAATCAGCCCCAGCATTTT.

CDR3 residues: CASGSPYWGEETQYF. The CDR3 bases are TGTGCCAGCGGGTCGCCCTATTGGGGGGAAGAGACCCAGTACTTC. The chain carries TRBV2 and TRBJ2-5; D may be TRBD2 (6 bases). V lost 8 bases and J lost 3, with 19 bases in between. The V gene's germline CDR1 is SNHLY and CDR2 FYNNEI. This CDR3 has 15 amino acids.

The rearrangement links TRBV30 to TRBJ2-2, with a weak D call TRBD2 (5 bases). Germline V gene sequence: CDR1 GTSNPN, CDR2 SVGIG (reference sequence). V dropped 2 bases and J dropped 4 bases, with 14 bases sitting between them. The CDR3 is made up of 15 amino acids. CDR3 protein: CAWSTRPGITGELFF. CDR3 nucleotide sequence: TGTGCCTGGAGTACGCGACCGGGAATCACCGGGGAGCTGTTTTTT.